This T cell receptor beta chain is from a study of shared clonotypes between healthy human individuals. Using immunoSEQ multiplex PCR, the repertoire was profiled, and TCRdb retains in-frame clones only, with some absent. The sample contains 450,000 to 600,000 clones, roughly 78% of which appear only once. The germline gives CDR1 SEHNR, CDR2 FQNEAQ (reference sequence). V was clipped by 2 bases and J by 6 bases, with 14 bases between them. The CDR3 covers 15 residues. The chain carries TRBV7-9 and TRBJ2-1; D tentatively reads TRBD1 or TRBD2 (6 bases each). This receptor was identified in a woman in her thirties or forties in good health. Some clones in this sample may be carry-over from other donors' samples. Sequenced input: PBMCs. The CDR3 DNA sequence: TGTGCCAGCAGCTTACGGGGGCAAGCCAGCAATGAGCAGTTCTTC. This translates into CASSLRGQASNEQFF.